Listed below are T cell receptor beta chains from one sample, sequenced in a study of post-analysis software for immune sequencing data. TCRdb re-called the PCR reads through MiXCR, storing one row per CDR3 protein. This sample has a few hundred thousand distinct CDR3 sequences, with under 55% found just once. Sequencing was done on a sample of blood. The receptors stem from a girl between 5 and 17 years old with multiple sclerosis. Both conserved end residues are part of each CDR3. The order of the fields is CDR3 DNA, CDR3 protein, V gene, D gene, clone size, J gene. The D gene is left open where the match is weak. Expanded clones are given a class, and other clones once, few, many or no size at all.

cdr3_nt: TGCGCCAGCAGCTTGGAGGTTAGGGACAATGAGCAGTTCTTC
cdr3_aa: CASSLEVRDNEQFF
v_call: TRBV5-1
d_call: -
clone_size: few
j_call: TRBJ2-1

cdr3_nt: TGTGCCAGCAGCGTCGGACCGGTCGGTGGTGAGACCCAGTACTTC
cdr3_aa: CASSVGPVGGETQYF
v_call: TRBV9
d_call: -
clone_size: few
j_call: TRBJ2-5

cdr3_nt: TGTGCCAGCAGTACCGGACTAGCGGAGCAGTTCTTC
cdr3_aa: CASSTGLAEQFF
v_call: TRBV6-2/TRBV6-3
d_call: TRBD2
clone_size: -
j_call: TRBJ2-1

cdr3_nt: TGTGCCAGCAGCCCCCTATATGGGGGCATTTCCACAGATACGCAGTATTTT
cdr3_aa: CASSPLYGGISTDTQYF
v_call: TRBV28
d_call: -
clone_size: -
j_call: TRBJ2-3

cdr3_nt: TGTGCCAGCAGTTTGCTAGCGGGAGCCCCAGATACGCAGTATTTT
cdr3_aa: CASSLLAGAPDTQYF
v_call: TRBV28
d_call: TRBD2
clone_size: -
j_call: TRBJ2-3

cdr3_nt: TGTGCCAGCAGTGGACCTAGCGGGAGAACGGTAAAGGGGCACACAGATACGCAGTATTTT
cdr3_aa: CASSGPSGRTVKGHTDTQYF
v_call: TRBV25-1
d_call: TRBD2
clone_size: -
j_call: TRBJ2-3

cdr3_nt: TGTGCCAGCAGTTCGAGACTAGGCGTGGGCCAAGAGACCCAGTACTTC
cdr3_aa: CASSSRLGVGQETQYF
v_call: TRBV28
d_call: -
clone_size: -
j_call: TRBJ2-5

cdr3_nt: TGTGCCAGCGCTGGAGGGGATACGCAGTATTTT
cdr3_aa: CASAGGDTQYF
v_call: TRBV10-3
d_call: -
clone_size: -
j_call: TRBJ2-3

cdr3_nt: TGTGCCAGCAGTTTTGCCCCCGTTCGGGGGGAGACCCAGTACTTC
cdr3_aa: CASSFAPVRGETQYF
v_call: TRBV28
d_call: -
clone_size: few
j_call: TRBJ2-5

cdr3_nt: TGCAGTGCTTGGACTAGCGGGAGGGAAGAGACCCAGGACTTC
cdr3_aa: CSAWTSGREETQDF
v_call: TRBV20-1
d_call: TRBD2
clone_size: -
j_call: TRBJ2-5

cdr3_nt: TGTGCCAGCAGTTTCTCTGACAGGGATGTTACTGAAGCTTTCTTT
cdr3_aa: CASSFSDRDVTEAFF
v_call: TRBV28
d_call: TRBD1
clone_size: -
j_call: TRBJ1-1

cdr3_nt: TGCAGTGCTAGAGGGCCAGCCTATGGCTACACCTTC
cdr3_aa: CSARGPAYGYTF
v_call: TRBV20-1
d_call: -
clone_size: many
j_call: TRBJ1-2

cdr3_nt: TGCGCCAGCAGCTTGACAGGGAGGCATGGCTACACCTTC
cdr3_aa: CASSLTGRHGYTF
v_call: TRBV5-1
d_call: -
clone_size: -
j_call: TRBJ1-2